Below, 8 T cell receptor beta chains from the same sample are listed, as sequenced in a study of identical twins (TCRdb year 2016). Preparation of the library involved 5' RACE. The sample was run on an Illumina HiSeq 2000. TCRdb reprocessing: public reads trimmed at Q25 with fastp, clones called with MiXCR, in-frame beta chains kept. Rows with a matching CDR3 protein are joined into one entry that keeps the most common DNA and genes. The sample table shows 600,000 to 800,000 distinct CDR3 sequences, and 21% are seen once. In total, the top ten clones hold about 4.5% of the sample. These data are also associated with another study on T cells expressing NK-cell markers.

What was sequenced was PBMCs. These TCRs come from a woman aged 18 to 35 in good health.

The chain joins TRBV7-9 to TRBJ2-5; TRBD2 matches 10 bases. Trimming removed 6 bases from V and 2 bases from J; junction bases left unmatched: 6. This CDR3 region has 15 residues. The germline V gene has CDR1 SEHNR and CDR2 FQNEAQ (reference sequence). CDR3 coding DNA: TGTGCCAGCAGTATGCTAGCGGGGGATCAAGAGACCCAGTACTTC. Amino acids: CASSMLAGDQETQYF.

This clonotype has more than one count but fewer than ten. The chain employs TRBV5-1 and TRBJ2-7; unclear D gene. V was cut by 1 base and J by 5 bases, with 13 bases left in between. Looked up from germline, CDR1 is SGHRS and CDR2 is YFSETQ. The length of the CDR3 is 14 residues. The CDR3 here is CASSLIWAEDEQYF. CDR3 sequence (DNA): TGCGCCAGCAGCTTGATCTGGGCTGAGGACGAGCAGTACTTC.

The chain recombines TRBV20-1 with TRBJ2-3; D may be TRBD2 (5 bases). The CDR3 is 15 amino acids. Germline assignment: CDR1 DFQATT and CDR2 SNEGSKA (reference sequence). V gave up 5 bases and J gave up 2 bases, with 17 bases separating them. DNA for the CDR3: TGCAGTGCTCCACGGACTCCTTACACCACAGATACGCAGTATTTT. This codes for CSAPRTPYTTDTQYF.

This chain uses TRBV7-6 with TRBJ2-5; 10 nucleotides match TRBD2. CDR3 size: 16 residues. After removal of 4 bases from V and 5 bases from J, the junction contained 10 bases not matched to a gene. Germline CDR1 reads SGHVS; CDR2 reads FNYEAQ. The CDR3 here is CASSSQRGGLGETQYF. Here the CDR3 DNA reads TGTGCCAGCAGCTCCCAGCGGGGGGGCCTGGGGGAGACCCAGTACTTC.

This rearrangement joins TRBV7-9 to TRBJ1-6; no definite D call. Trimming left V 0 bases short and J 5 bases short, with 2 bases between. The CDR3 covers 13 residues. Germline V gene lookup returns CDR1 SEHNR and CDR2 FQNEAQ (reference sequence). The CDR3 coding sequence is TGTGCCAGCAGCTTAGCAGATAATTCACCCCTCCACTTT. Its translation: CASSLADNSPLHF.

This clonotype was counted between two and nine times. CDR3 loop: CASSYLPGAENEQFF. The CDR3 coding sequence is TGTGCCAGCAGTTACCTGCCGGGAGCAGAAAATGAGCAGTTCTTC. The chain couples TRBV6-2 or TRBV6-3 to TRBJ2-1; tentatively, D is TRBD2 (6 bases). CDR3 length: 15 amino acids. Trimming took 2 bases from V and 7 from J, leaving 15 bases between them. Germline V gene lookup returns CDR1 MNHEY and CDR2 SVGEGT.

This rearrangement joins TRBV7-9 to TRBJ2-1; no firm D call. V was cut by 5 bases and J by 8 bases, with 10 bases left in between. This CDR3 is built from 12 residues. Germline CDR1 reads SEHNR; CDR2 reads FQNEAQ (reference sequence). CDR3 sequence (DNA): TGTGCCAGCAGCCCGCCACCGGATGAGCAGTTCTTC. Translation: CASSPPPDEQFF.

The gene calls are TRBV4-2 and TRBJ2-7; 8 positions match TRBD1. The CDR3 has 15 residues. Germline CDR1 and CDR2: LGHNA and YNFKEQ. V was clipped by 4 bases and J by 5 bases; unmatched bases: 10. The CDR3 here is CASSPALQGADEQYF. The CDR3 DNA is TGTGCCAGCAGCCCAGCATTGCAGGGGGCGGACGAGCAGTACTTC.